This TCR beta chain was sequenced during a study of Graves' ophthalmopathy and Graves' hyperthyroidism. RNA transcripts provided the template for amplifying TCR beta CDR3 regions. In the first round, RT-PCR was carried out with HTBI primers, and a multiplex PCR formed the second round. TCRdb redid the calling of the multiplex PCR reads with MiXCR, one entry per CDR3 protein. Of roughly 400,000 distinct CDR3 sequences in the sample, 15% were seen once. This clonotype was recorded a few times. The authors defined stable hyperthyroidism as no ophthalmopathy within 18 months of follow-up. Exclusion applied to patients with other autoimmune diseases, uncontrolled infections, pregnancy or lactation. The authors diagnosed from clinical symptoms, serum thyroxine, TRAb, thyroid ultrasound and orbital computed tomography. Sequenced input: peripheral blood. This receptor was obtained from a woman between 18 and 29 years old with stable Graves' hyperthyroidism.

The DNA for the CDR3 is TGTGCCAGCAGCTTAAGCATGGGATCGAGGACCGGGGAGCTGTTTTTT. The encoded protein is CASSLSMGSRTGELFF. The V gene is TRBV11-1, the J gene TRBJ2-2; no clear D. CDR3 size: 16 residues. The V and J ends lost 2 bases and 5 bases respectively, with 15 bases between them. Germline V gene sequence: CDR1 SGHAT, CDR2 FQDESV (reference sequence).